Listed below are T cell receptor beta chains from one sample, sequenced in a study of shared clonotypes between healthy human individuals. Method: immunoSEQ multiplex PCR; TCRdb's copy keeps in-frame clones and lacks some. The table lists under 2.5 million clones, roughly 92% of them singletons. Sequencing was performed on naive CD4+ T cells from PBMCs. The receptors stem from a man aged 18-30 years in good health. Some clones in this sample may be carry-over from other donors' samples. The CDR3 runs from the conserved cysteine through the conserved F or W. A D gene is named only where the DNA matches it firmly. Expanded clones get a size class; other rows say once, few or many, or leave the size out.

J gene: TRBJ2-1; clone size: NA; V gene: TRBV27; D gene: NA; CDR3 protein: CASRLGGSSYNEQFF; CDR3 DNA: TGTGCCAGCCGTCTAGGAGGGAGCTCCTACAATGAGCAGTTCTTC
J gene: TRBJ2-1; clone size: NA; V gene: TRBV19; D gene: NA; CDR3 protein: CASSIIGGRVGEQFF; CDR3 DNA: TGTGCCAGTAGTATCATTGGAGGCAGGGTGGGTGAGCAGTTCTTC
J gene: TRBJ2-7; clone size: NA; V gene: TRBV10-3; D gene: NA; CDR3 protein: CAISADHSSYEQYF; CDR3 DNA: TGTGCCATCTCGGCGGACCACAGCTCCTACGAGCAGTACTTC
J gene: TRBJ2-7; clone size: NA; V gene: TRBV6-1; D gene: NA; CDR3 protein: CASSLLGSYEQYF; CDR3 DNA: TGTGCCAGCAGCCTTCTAGGGTCCTACGAGCAGTACTTC
J gene: TRBJ1-2; clone size: few; V gene: TRBV28; D gene: NA; CDR3 protein: CASSLTAYGYTF; CDR3 DNA: TGTGCCAGCAGTTTGACAGCTTATGGCTACACCTTC
J gene: TRBJ2-7; clone size: NA; V gene: TRBV29-1; D gene: TRBD2; CDR3 protein: CSVDVDGRDYEQYF; CDR3 DNA: TGCAGCGTTGATGTAGATGGGAGGGACTACGAGCAGTACTTC
J gene: TRBJ1-5; clone size: NA; V gene: TRBV2; D gene: NA; CDR3 protein: CASSPREGVASNQPQHF; CDR3 DNA: TGTGCCAGCAGCCCGAGGGAGGGCGTTGCGAGCAATCAGCCCCAGCATTTT
J gene: TRBJ1-2; clone size: NA; V gene: TRBV7-2; D gene: NA; CDR3 protein: CAFSTDPGYTF; CDR3 DNA: TGTGCATTTTCCACCGACCCCGGCTACACCTTC
J gene: TRBJ2-1; clone size: NA; V gene: TRBV19; D gene: TRBD2; CDR3 protein: CASSGRARDEQFF; CDR3 DNA: TGTGCCAGTAGTGGGAGGGCCCGGGATGAGCAGTTCTTC
J gene: TRBJ1-4; clone size: NA; V gene: TRBV5-3; D gene: TRBD1; CDR3 protein: CARSSPGQSATNEKLFF; CDR3 DNA: TGTGCCAGAAGCTCCCCGGGACAGAGTGCAACTAATGAAAAACTGTTTTTT
J gene: TRBJ2-5; clone size: NA; V gene: TRBV11-1; D gene: NA; CDR3 protein: CASSLLVGETQYF; CDR3 DNA: TGTGCCAGCAGCTTGCTAGTCGGAGAGACCCAGTACTTC
J gene: TRBJ2-1; clone size: NA; V gene: TRBV2; D gene: NA; CDR3 protein: CASRSGTGGGYNEQFF; CDR3 DNA: TGTGCCAGCAGGTCTGGGACTGGTGGAGGGTACAATGAGCAGTTCTTC
J gene: TRBJ1-4; clone size: NA; V gene: TRBV7-9; D gene: NA; CDR3 protein: CASSRLSEGGDEKLFF; CDR3 DNA: TGTGCCAGCAGCCGTCTCTCTGAGGGGGGGGATGAAAAACTGTTTTTT
J gene: TRBJ2-7; clone size: NA; V gene: TRBV29-1; D gene: NA; CDR3 protein: CSVDSGYSYEQYF; CDR3 DNA: TGCAGCGTTGATAGTGGGTACTCCTACGAGCAGTACTTC
J gene: TRBJ2-7; clone size: NA; V gene: TRBV5-1; D gene: NA; CDR3 protein: CARGGDLREQYF; CDR3 DNA: TGCGCCAGGGGGGGAGATTTGAGGGAGCAGTACTTC
J gene: TRBJ1-5; clone size: NA; V gene: TRBV2; D gene: NA; CDR3 protein: CASRPGLNQPQHF; CDR3 DNA: TGTGCCAGCAGACCCGGACTGAATCAGCCCCAGCATTTT
J gene: TRBJ1-5; clone size: NA; V gene: TRBV19; D gene: TRBD1; CDR3 protein: CASTPKGRGNHQPQHF; CDR3 DNA: TGTGCCAGTACCCCCAAGGGCAGGGGGAATCATCAGCCCCAGCATTTT
J gene: TRBJ2-7; clone size: NA; V gene: TRBV6-5; D gene: TRBD2; CDR3 protein: CASSYTWTSGSYEQYF; CDR3 DNA: TGTGCCAGCAGTTACACCTGGACTAGCGGGAGCTACGAGCAGTACTTC
J gene: TRBJ2-7; clone size: NA; V gene: TRBV19; D gene: NA; CDR3 protein: CASSNQRTYEQYF; CDR3 DNA: TGTGCCAGTAGTAACCAGCGGACCTACGAGCAGTACTTC
J gene: TRBJ2-1; clone size: NA; V gene: TRBV11-3; D gene: NA; CDR3 protein: CASSPGVNYNEQFF; CDR3 DNA: TGTGCCAGCAGCCCCGGTGTGAACTACAATGAGCAGTTCTTC
J gene: TRBJ2-7; clone size: NA; V gene: TRBV2; D gene: NA; CDR3 protein: CASSKAEGAYEQYF; CDR3 DNA: TGTGCCAGCAGCAAAGCGGAGGGGGCCTACGAGCAGTACTTC
J gene: TRBJ2-7; clone size: NA; V gene: TRBV11-2; D gene: NA; CDR3 protein: CASSRTASSYEQYF; CDR3 DNA: TGTGCCAGCAGCCGGACAGCGAGCTCCTACGAGCAGTACTTC
J gene: TRBJ1-1; clone size: NA; V gene: TRBV7-2; D gene: NA; CDR3 protein: CASSPNLLAFF; CDR3 DNA: TGTGCCAGCAGCCCTAACCTCTTAGCTTTCTTT
J gene: TRBJ2-1; clone size: NA; V gene: TRBV6-5; D gene: TRBD2; CDR3 protein: CATTESSGSYNEQFF; CDR3 DNA: TGTGCCACAACCGAATCTAGCGGGTCATACAATGAGCAGTTCTTC
J gene: TRBJ1-2; clone size: NA; V gene: TRBV7-9; D gene: NA; CDR3 protein: CASSGEMPYGYTF; CDR3 DNA: TGTGCCAGCAGTGGCGAGATGCCCTATGGCTACACCTTC
J gene: TRBJ1-1; clone size: NA; V gene: TRBV5-4; D gene: NA; CDR3 protein: CASSLGGSNTEAFF; CDR3 DNA: TGTGCCAGCAGCTTGGGGGGTTCGAACACTGAAGCTTTCTTT
J gene: TRBJ2-3; clone size: NA; V gene: TRBV6-5; D gene: NA; CDR3 protein: CASSSQGAGDTQYF; CDR3 DNA: TGTGCCAGCAGTTCACAAGGGGCTGGAGATACGCAGTATTTT
J gene: TRBJ2-5; clone size: few; V gene: TRBV7-3; D gene: TRBD2; CDR3 protein: CASSTGLAGGKETQYF; CDR3 DNA: TGTGCCAGCAGCACGGGACTAGCGGGAGGGAAGGAGACCCAGTACTTC
J gene: TRBJ1-3; clone size: few; V gene: TRBV9; D gene: NA; CDR3 protein: CASSGTVGGNTIYF; CDR3 DNA: TGTGCCAGCAGCGGGACGGTTGGTGGAAACACCATATATTTT
J gene: TRBJ1-5; clone size: NA; V gene: TRBV6-6; D gene: TRBD1; CDR3 protein: CASSYSRGRYQPQHF; CDR3 DNA: TGTGCCAGCAGTTACTCCAGGGGGCGGTACCAGCCCCAGCATTTT
J gene: TRBJ2-3; clone size: once; V gene: TRBV9; D gene: NA; CDR3 protein: CASGPPGGGTDTQYF; CDR3 DNA: TGTGCCAGCGGCCCCCCAGGTGGGGGCACAGATACGCAGTATTTT
J gene: TRBJ2-7; clone size: NA; V gene: TRBV7-6; D gene: NA; CDR3 protein: CASSLTDRSEQYF; CDR3 DNA: TGTGCCAGCAGCTTGACAGACAGGTCCGAGCAGTACTTC
J gene: TRBJ2-7; clone size: NA; V gene: TRBV5-1; D gene: NA; CDR3 protein: CASSLVGIHEQYF; CDR3 DNA: TGCGCCAGCAGCTTGGTTGGAATCCACGAGCAGTACTTC
J gene: TRBJ1-1; clone size: NA; V gene: TRBV28; D gene: TRBD1; CDR3 protein: CASSSTGGRRDTEAFF; CDR3 DNA: TGTGCCAGCAGTTCGACAGGGGGCCGTAGGGACACTGAAGCTTTCTTT
J gene: TRBJ1-4; clone size: NA; V gene: TRBV2; D gene: NA; CDR3 protein: CASIYVQGNEKLFF; CDR3 DNA: TGTGCCAGCATATATGTACAGGGTAATGAAAAACTGTTTTTT
J gene: TRBJ2-7; clone size: NA; V gene: TRBV30; D gene: NA; CDR3 protein: CAWSVGGQIYEQYF; CDR3 DNA: TGTGCCTGGAGTGTAGGCGGACAGATCTACGAGCAGTACTTC
J gene: TRBJ2-5; clone size: NA; V gene: TRBV2; D gene: NA; CDR3 protein: CASSDEGRETQYF; CDR3 DNA: TGTGCCAGCAGTGACGAGGGGCGGGAGACCCAGTACTTC
J gene: TRBJ1-1; clone size: NA; V gene: TRBV5-1; D gene: TRBD1; CDR3 protein: CASSQPVDRGYDTEAFF; CDR3 DNA: TGCGCCAGCAGCCAACCGGTGGACAGGGGGTATGACACTGAAGCTTTCTTT
J gene: TRBJ2-2; clone size: few; V gene: TRBV5-1; D gene: TRBD2; CDR3 protein: CASSLVAGGTGELFF; CDR3 DNA: TGCGCCAGCAGCTTGGTAGCGGGAGGCACCGGGGAGCTGTTTTTT
J gene: TRBJ2-7; clone size: NA; V gene: TRBV5-1; D gene: TRBD1; CDR3 protein: CASSRDSTSSYEQYF; CDR3 DNA: TGCGCCAGCAGCCGGGACAGTACTAGCTCCTACGAGCAGTACTTC
J gene: TRBJ2-6; clone size: NA; V gene: TRBV19; D gene: NA; CDR3 protein: CASSMYRRGSGANVLTF; CDR3 DNA: TGTGCCAGTAGTATGTACAGGAGGGGCTCTGGGGCCAACGTCCTGACTTTC
J gene: TRBJ2-3; clone size: NA; V gene: TRBV27; D gene: NA; CDR3 protein: CASSPPRGTAGDTQYF; CDR3 DNA: TGTGCCAGCAGTCCCCCCAGAGGGACGGCAGGAGATACGCAGTATTTT
J gene: TRBJ1-3; clone size: NA; V gene: TRBV7-2; D gene: NA; CDR3 protein: CASSLGISGNTIYF; CDR3 DNA: TGTGCCAGCAGCTTAGGGATCTCTGGAAACACCATATATTTT
J gene: TRBJ2-3; clone size: NA; V gene: TRBV7-9; D gene: NA; CDR3 protein: CASTPRRSTDTQYF; CDR3 DNA: TGTGCCAGCACCCCAAGGAGGTCCACAGATACGCAGTATTTT
J gene: TRBJ2-7; clone size: once; V gene: TRBV7-2; D gene: NA; CDR3 protein: CASSLGLATPEQYF; CDR3 DNA: TGTGCCAGCAGCTTAGGCCTCGCGACTCCCGAGCAGTACTTC
J gene: TRBJ1-4; clone size: NA; V gene: TRBV30; D gene: NA; CDR3 protein: CAWRLKGSHEKLFF; CDR3 DNA: TGTGCCTGGAGGCTCAAAGGGAGTCATGAAAAACTGTTTTTT
J gene: TRBJ2-6; clone size: NA; V gene: TRBV18; D gene: TRBD1; CDR3 protein: CASSRDGPPFMGQGNYGANVLTF; CDR3 DNA: TGTGCCAGCTCACGAGACGGACCCCCGTTTATGGGACAGGGGAATTATGGGGCCAACGTCCTGACTTTC
J gene: TRBJ2-1; clone size: NA; V gene: TRBV28; D gene: NA; CDR3 protein: CASSLARGNEQFF; CDR3 DNA: TGTGCCAGCAGTTTAGCAAGAGGAAATGAGCAGTTCTTC
J gene: TRBJ1-3; clone size: NA; V gene: TRBV19; D gene: NA; CDR3 protein: CASSIDVISGNTIYF; CDR3 DNA: TGTGCCAGTAGTATCGACGTAATCTCTGGAAACACCATATATTTT